This T cell receptor (beta chain) is from a study of CD8 T cells in ankylosing spondylitis. Study-wide findings and caveats: It appeared that ankylosing spondylitis blood was characterized by a TCR beta motif of fewer than ten highly homologous variants. In peripheral blood, disease-linked CD8+ clones occurred at relatively low frequencies.

Molecular-barcoded quantitative 5'-RACE produced these TCR beta libraries. TCRdb re-analysed the 5' RACE reads in MiXCR, keeping a single row per CDR3 protein. Here the sample spans hundreds of thousands of distinct CDR3 sequences, roughly 13% being singletons. Germline V gene sequence: CDR1 DFQATT, CDR2 SNEGSKA (reference sequence). Trimming removed 5 bases from V and 0 bases from J, with 15 bases in between. The CDR3 spans 15 residues. About this clonotype: What it recognizes is unknown.

The rearrangement uses TRBV20-1 and TRBJ2-3, with TRBD2 as a possible D gene (5 bases). This TCR came from a male donor with ankylosing spondylitis. Sequencing was done on a sample of blood, either unsorted or a sorted T cell fraction (not recorded which). The chain's CDR3 is CSAPDFTTSTDTQYF. In DNA, the CDR3 is TGCAGTGCTCCGGACTTCACAACTAGCACAGATACGCAGTATTTT.